Listed here are 10 T cell receptor beta chains from one sample, sequenced in a study of siplizumab effects on memory and regulatory T cells. Generated by immunoSEQ multiplex PCR, the TCRdb table keeps only in-frame clones and is missing some. Of 50,000 to 75,000 clones in the sample, about 96% were seen once. Sequenced input: naive CD8+ T cells sorted from blood. Receptors originate from a human donor in good health.

The chain couples TRBV4-2 to TRBJ2-1, with D possibly being TRBD1 (6 bases). Trimming shortened V by 4 bases and J by 10 bases, and 8 bases separated the two germline ends. The CDR3 has 11 residues. Germline lookup yields CDR1 LGHNA and CDR2 YNFKEQ. The CDR3 DNA sequence: TGTGCCAGCAGCCCCGGACAGGAGCAGTTCTTC. It encodes CASSPGQEQFF.

The chain combines TRBV10-3 with TRBJ1-6; no clear D. V was trimmed by 4 bases and J by 7 bases, leaving 8 bases between them. CDR3 length: 13 amino acids. CDR1 and CDR2 from the germline V gene are ENHRY and SYGVKD. In DNA, the CDR3 is TGTGCCATCAGTGGGGTCGGAAATTCACCCCTCCACTTT. It specifies CAISGVGNSPLHF.

The chain recombines TRBV6-5 with TRBJ2-7, with D possibly TRBD2 on 5 matching bases. In germline, CDR1 is MNHEY, CDR2 SVGAGI. The CDR3 is 13 residues long. Trimming pared 1 base from V and 7 bases from J, leaving 11 bases between. The CDR3 DNA reads TGTGCCAGCAGTTACTTTGAGGGCTGGGAGCAGTACTTC. Translation gives CASSYFEGWEQYF.

This clone has just one count. This rearrangement joins TRBV28 to TRBJ2-7; D perhaps matches TRBD2 (5 bases). Germline loops: CDR1 MDHEN, CDR2 SYDVKM. The CDR3 consists of 14 residues. With 5 bases removed from V and 0 bases from J, the gap between germline ends came to 11 bases. The CDR3 region is CASSQRADSYEQYF. CDR3 coding DNA: TGTGCCAGCAGTCAGAGGGCCGACTCCTACGAGCAGTACTTC.

Only one count was recorded for this clone. This chain connects TRBV6-1 to TRBJ2-7; no clear D. This CDR3 spans 14 amino acids. The germline gives CDR1 MNHNS, CDR2 SASEGT. V dropped 4 bases and J dropped 1 base, with 11 bases sitting between them. For the CDR3, the DNA is TGTGCCAGCAGTGTTGGGTTAGGGTCCTACGAGCAGTACTTC. Its protein product is CASSVGLGSYEQYF.

As DNA, the CDR3 is TGTGCCAGCAGCTCAGGGGGGGCTCAAGAGCAGTACTTC. It translates to CASSSGGAQEQYF. The chain is built from TRBV11-3 and TRBJ2-7; D tentatively fits TRBD1 or TRBD2 (7 bases each). Germline V gives CDR1 SGHNT, CDR2 YENEEA. Deletions cut 4 bases from V and 7 bases from J, with 14 bases between. The CDR3 totals 13 residues.

The chain couples TRBV19 to TRBJ2-7; D is uncertain. V was trimmed by 10 bases and J by 3 bases, leaving 13 bases between them. This CDR3 is 12 amino acids long. Germline CDR1 and CDR2: LNHDA and SQIVND (reference sequence). The CDR3 DNA reads TGTGCCACAGACTCCGGCGACTACGAGCAGTACTTC. Translation: CATDSGDYEQYF.

The gene calls are TRBV7-9 and TRBJ2-5; D is uncertain. This CDR3 has 15 amino acids. The germline V gene encodes CDR1 SEHNR and CDR2 FQNEAQ (reference sequence). The V and J ends lost 1 base and 3 bases respectively, with 12 bases between them. In DNA, the CDR3 is TGTGCCAGCAGCTTAGTCAGTTCGGCTGAAGAGACCCAGTACTTC. It codes for CASSLVSSAEETQYF.

The V and J genes are TRBV5-6 and TRBJ1-1; TRBD1 aligns across 7 bases. Germline loops: CDR1 SGHDT, CDR2 YYEEEE. The junction had 9 bases not matched to a gene; V was cut back by 2 bases and J by 8 bases. This CDR3 region has 14 residues. Here the CDR3 reads CASSFGQVIVEAFF. The DNA for the CDR3 is TGTGCCAGCAGCTTCGGACAGGTCATTGTCGAAGCTTTCTTT.

V and J are TRBV5-1 and TRBJ1-4, with D possibly TRBD1 on 5 matching bases. This CDR3 has 16 amino acids. Germline V gene lookup returns CDR1 SGHRS and CDR2 YFSETQ. V gave up 7 bases and J gave up 4 bases, with 20 bases separating them. CDR3 sequence: CASRRFGEGLNEKLFF. The CDR3 nucleotides are TGCGCCAGCCGTCGGTTCGGGGAGGGGCTTAATGAAAAACTGTTTTTT.